This record covers a single TCR beta chain. This sample was taken from a study of blood T cell repertoires in COVID-19. Measured with immunoSEQ multiplex PCR; TCRdb has only the in-frame clones, and not every one. The table shows approximately 400,000 clones, with 70% to 90% occurring only once. The study drew participants aged about 18 to 90 years from approximately 23 US areas. The TCR comes from a man aged 25-45 years who had recovered from COVID-19. The material sequenced was PBMCs or T cells enriched from blood (not recorded which).

The CDR3 DNA reads TGTGCTAGTGCCTGGGGGCTGAACACTGAAGCTTTCTTT. Its protein is CASAWGLNTEAFF. The V and J genes are TRBV12-5 and TRBJ1-1; tentative D call: TRBD1 (6 bases). CDR3 length equals 13 residues. The V end was cut by 7 bases, the J end by 0 bases, with 9 bases between. Germline V CDR1 and CDR2: LGHNT, FRNRAP.